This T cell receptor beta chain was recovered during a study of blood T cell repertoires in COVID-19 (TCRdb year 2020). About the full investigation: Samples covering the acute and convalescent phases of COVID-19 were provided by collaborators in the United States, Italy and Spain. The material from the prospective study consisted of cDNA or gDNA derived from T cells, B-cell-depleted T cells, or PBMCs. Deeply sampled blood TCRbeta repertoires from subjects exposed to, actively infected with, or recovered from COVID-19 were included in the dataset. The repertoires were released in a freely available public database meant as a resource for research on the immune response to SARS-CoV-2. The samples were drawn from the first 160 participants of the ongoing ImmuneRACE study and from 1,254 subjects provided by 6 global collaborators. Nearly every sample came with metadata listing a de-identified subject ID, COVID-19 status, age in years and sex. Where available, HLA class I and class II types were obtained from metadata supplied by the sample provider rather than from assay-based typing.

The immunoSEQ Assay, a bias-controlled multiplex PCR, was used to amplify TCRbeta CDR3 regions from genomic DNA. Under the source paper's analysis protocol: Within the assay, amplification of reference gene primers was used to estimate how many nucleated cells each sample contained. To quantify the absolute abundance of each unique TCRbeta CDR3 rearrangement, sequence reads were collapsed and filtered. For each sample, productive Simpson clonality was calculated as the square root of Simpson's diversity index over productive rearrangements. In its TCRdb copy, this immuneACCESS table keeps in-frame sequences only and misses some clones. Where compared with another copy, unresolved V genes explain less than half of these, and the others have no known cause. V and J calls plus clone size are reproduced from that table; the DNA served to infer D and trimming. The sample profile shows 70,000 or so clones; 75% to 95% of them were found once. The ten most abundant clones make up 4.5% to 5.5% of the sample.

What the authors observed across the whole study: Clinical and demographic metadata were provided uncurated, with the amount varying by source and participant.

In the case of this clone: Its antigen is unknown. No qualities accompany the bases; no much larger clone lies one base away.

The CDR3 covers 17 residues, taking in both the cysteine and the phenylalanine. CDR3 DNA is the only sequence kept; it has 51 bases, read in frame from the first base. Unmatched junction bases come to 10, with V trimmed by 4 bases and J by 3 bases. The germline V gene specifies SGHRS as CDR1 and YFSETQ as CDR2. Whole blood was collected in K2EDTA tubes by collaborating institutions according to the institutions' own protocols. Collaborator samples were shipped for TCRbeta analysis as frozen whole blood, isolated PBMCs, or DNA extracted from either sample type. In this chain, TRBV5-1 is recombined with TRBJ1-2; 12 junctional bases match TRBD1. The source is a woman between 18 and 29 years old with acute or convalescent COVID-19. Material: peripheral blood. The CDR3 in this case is CASSRKMRDRGHYGYTF. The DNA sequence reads TGCGCCAGCAGCAGAAAGATGCGGGACAGGGGGCACTATGGCTACACCTTC.